This T cell receptor beta chain was documented in a study of T cells expressing NK-cell markers. Overall study results and limits: There were several donors in whom these clonotypes also led the CD3+CD56-NKG2C+ fraction.

On this clonotype: Its specificity is unknown.

Using the 5' RACE reads, TCRdb records one entry per CDR3 protein without DNA. The repertoire table contains about 400,000 distinct CDR3 sequences. The CDR3 is made up of 12 amino acids. The germline V gene has CDR1 MNHEY and CDR2 SVGEGT. The clonotype comes from a woman aged 45-59 years in good health. The chain recombines TRBV6-2 or TRBV6-3 with TRBJ2-7; TCRdb picks TRBD1, but there is no DNA to check that call. Sequencing was done on a sample of blood T cells: a sorted CD56 or NKG2C T cell subset, CD4+ or CD8+ T cells, or bulk PBMC T cells (not recorded which). This chain's CDR3 is CASSPEGVIKYF.